The clone carrying this TCR beta chain was seen only once. Germline V gene sequence: CDR1 SNHLY, CDR2 FYNNEI. The trim removed 7 bases at V and 4 bases at J, leaving 8 bases unmatched. The CDR3 extends over 14 amino acids. The sample belongs to a study of cytomegalovirus exposure and HLA in healthy donors. PCR was performed using 60 Vbeta and 13 Jbeta primers. Only in-frame clones appear in the TCRdb table, and some are missing; sequencing was by immunoSEQ multiplex PCR. This sample has some 270,000 clones; approximately 80% occur once, and the top ten carry approximately 0.3%. The chain carries TRBV2 and TRBJ2-5; TRBD1 matches at 8 bases. The specimen sequenced was PBMCs. The sequence derives from a girl aged 2-10 years in good health and CMV-seronegative. CDR3 sequence: CASNHGTGGETQYF. The CDR3 bases are TGTGCCAGCAATCACGGGACAGGCGGAGAGACCCAGTACTTC.